This TCR beta chain was retrieved from a study of Tregs in tolerant kidney transplant recipients. Study results and limitations: No direct test of biological reproducibility was done here. Activated donor B cell expansion appeared to reveal the most relevant donor-specific TCRbeta repertoire.

The data were produced by immunoSEQ multiplex PCR, yet TCRdb's version contains in-frame clones alone and is incomplete. Among roughly 120,000 clones listed, around nine tenths were seen once. This CDR3 has 15 residues. Germline CDR1 is SGDLS and CDR2 is YYNGEE. V trimming: 2 bases; J trimming: 2 bases; junction bases outside the gene matches: 6. Unstimulated regulatory T cells (CD4+CD25+CD127-), CD4+CD25- non-regulatory cells, CD4 and CD8 cells were FACS-sorted from thawed PBMCs. A note on this clone: What it binds is not known.

The J gene is TRBJ2-7, the V gene TRBV9; TRBD2 aligns across 8 bases. Sequences were obtained from CD4+ T cells from blood. This receptor was obtained from a human donor in good health. The CDR3 here is CASSVQSGGTYEQYF. The CDR3 nucleotides read TGTGCCAGCAGCGTGCAAAGCGGGGGAACCTACGAGCAGTACTTC. Based on the CDR3 plus reference TRBV9 and TRBJ2-7, the full variable domain is DSGVTQTPKHLITATGQRVTLRCSPRSGDLSVYWYQQSLDQGLQFLIQYYNGEERAKGNILERFSAQQFPDLHSELNLSSLELGDSALYFCASSVQSGGTYEQYFGPGTRLTVT.